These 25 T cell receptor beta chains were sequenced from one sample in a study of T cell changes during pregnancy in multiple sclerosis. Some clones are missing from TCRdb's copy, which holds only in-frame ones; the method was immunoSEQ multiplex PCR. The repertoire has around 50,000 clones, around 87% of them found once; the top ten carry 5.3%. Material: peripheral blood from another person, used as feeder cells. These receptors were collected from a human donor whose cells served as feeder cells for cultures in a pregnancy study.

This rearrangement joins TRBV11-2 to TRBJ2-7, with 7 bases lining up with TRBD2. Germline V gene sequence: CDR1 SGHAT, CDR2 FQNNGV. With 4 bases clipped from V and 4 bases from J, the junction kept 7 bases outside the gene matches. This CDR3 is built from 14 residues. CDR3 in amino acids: CASSWEGRGYEQYF. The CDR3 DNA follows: TGTGCCAGCAGCTGGGAGGGACGAGGTTACGAGCAGTACTTC.

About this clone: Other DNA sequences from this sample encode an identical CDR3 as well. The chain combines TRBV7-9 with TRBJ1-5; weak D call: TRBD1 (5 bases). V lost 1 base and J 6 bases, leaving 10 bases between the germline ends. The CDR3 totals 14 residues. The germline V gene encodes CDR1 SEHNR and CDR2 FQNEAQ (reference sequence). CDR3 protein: CASSLGQGGQPQHF. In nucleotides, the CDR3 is TGTGCCAGCAGCTTAGGGCAGGGCGGTCAGCCCCAGCATTTT.

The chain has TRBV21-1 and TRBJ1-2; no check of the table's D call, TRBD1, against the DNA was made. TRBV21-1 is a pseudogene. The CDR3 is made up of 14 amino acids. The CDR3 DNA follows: TGTGCCAGCACCGGGGGACAGGGGTTTAATGGCTACACCTTC. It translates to CASTGGQGFNGYTF.

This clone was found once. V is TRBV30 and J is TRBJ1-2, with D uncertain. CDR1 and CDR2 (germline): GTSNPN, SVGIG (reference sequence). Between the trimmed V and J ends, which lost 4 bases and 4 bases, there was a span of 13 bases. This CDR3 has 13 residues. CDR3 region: CAWNSGRVYGYTF. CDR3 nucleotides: TGTGCCTGGAACTCCGGGAGGGTCTATGGCTACACCTTC.

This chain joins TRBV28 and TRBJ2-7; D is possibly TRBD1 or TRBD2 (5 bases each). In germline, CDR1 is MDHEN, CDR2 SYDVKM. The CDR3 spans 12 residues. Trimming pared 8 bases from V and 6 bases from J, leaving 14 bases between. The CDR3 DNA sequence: TGTGCCAGCTGGTCAGGGACGCGCGAGCAGTACTTC. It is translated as CASWSGTREQYF.

The CDR3 DNA is TGTGCCTGGAGTGCGGGACAGGGGGTGGATGGCTACACCTTC. This gives the protein CAWSAGQGVDGYTF. V usage is TRBV30 and J usage is TRBJ1-2, with 11 bases matching TRBD1. Unmatched junction bases numbered 4, after V lost 1 base and J lost 6 bases. CDR1 and CDR2 (germline): GTSNPN, SVGIG (reference sequence). The CDR3 runs 14 residues.

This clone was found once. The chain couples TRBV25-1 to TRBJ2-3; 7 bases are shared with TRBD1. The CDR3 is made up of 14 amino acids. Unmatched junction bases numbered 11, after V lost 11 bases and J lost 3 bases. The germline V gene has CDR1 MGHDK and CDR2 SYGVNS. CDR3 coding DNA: TGTGCCTCCCTTGAAGGGGGCCGGACAGATACGCAGTATTTT. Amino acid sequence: CASLEGGRTDTQYF.

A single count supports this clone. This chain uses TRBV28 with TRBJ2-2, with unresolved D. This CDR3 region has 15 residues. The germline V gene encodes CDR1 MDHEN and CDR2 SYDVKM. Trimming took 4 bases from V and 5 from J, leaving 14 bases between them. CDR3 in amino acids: CASSSGFFMTGELFF. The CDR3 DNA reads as TGTGCCAGCAGTTCGGGCTTCTTTATGACCGGGGAGCTGTTTTTT. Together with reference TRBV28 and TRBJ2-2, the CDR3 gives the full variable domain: DVKVTQSSRYLVKRTGEKVFLECVQDMDHENMFWYRQDPGLGLRLIYFSYDVKMKEKGDIPEGYSVSREKKERFSLILESASTNQTSMYLCASSSGFFMTGELFFGEGSRLTVL.

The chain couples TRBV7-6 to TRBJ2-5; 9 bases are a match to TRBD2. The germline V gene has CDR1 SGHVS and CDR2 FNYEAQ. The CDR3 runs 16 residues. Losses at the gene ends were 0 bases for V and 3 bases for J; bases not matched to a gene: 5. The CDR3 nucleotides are TGTGCCAGCAGCTTAGCGAAGACTAGCGGCGAAGAGACCCAGTACTTC. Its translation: CASSLAKTSGEETQYF.

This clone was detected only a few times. The CDR3 here is CASSEGYGTLATNEKLFF. DNA of the CDR3: TGTGCCAGCAGTGAAGGGTACGGGACCCTTGCAACTAATGAAAAACTGTTTTTT. V and J are TRBV6-1 and TRBJ1-4; a possible D gene is TRBD1 (5 bases). The CDR3 runs 18 residues. V gave up 1 base and J gave up 0 bases, with 15 bases separating them. Per germline, CDR1 MNHNS and CDR2 SASEGT.

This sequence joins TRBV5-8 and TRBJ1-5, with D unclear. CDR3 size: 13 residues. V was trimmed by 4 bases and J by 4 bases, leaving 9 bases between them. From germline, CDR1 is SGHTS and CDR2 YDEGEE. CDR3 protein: CASSPGLNQPQHF. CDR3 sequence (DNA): TGTGCCAGCAGCCCGGGCCTTAATCAGCCCCAGCATTTT.

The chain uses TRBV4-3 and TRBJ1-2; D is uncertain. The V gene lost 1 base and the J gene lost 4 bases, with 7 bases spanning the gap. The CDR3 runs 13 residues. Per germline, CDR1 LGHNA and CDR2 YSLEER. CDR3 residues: CASSQVGLYGYTF. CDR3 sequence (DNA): TGCGCCAGCAGCCAAGTAGGGCTCTATGGCTACACCTTC.

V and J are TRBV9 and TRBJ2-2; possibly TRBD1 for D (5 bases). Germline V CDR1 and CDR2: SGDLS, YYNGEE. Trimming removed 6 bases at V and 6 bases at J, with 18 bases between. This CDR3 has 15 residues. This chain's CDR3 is CASKRSQGPAGELFF. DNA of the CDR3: TGTGCCAGCAAGCGAAGCCAGGGTCCGGCCGGGGAGCTGTTTTTT.

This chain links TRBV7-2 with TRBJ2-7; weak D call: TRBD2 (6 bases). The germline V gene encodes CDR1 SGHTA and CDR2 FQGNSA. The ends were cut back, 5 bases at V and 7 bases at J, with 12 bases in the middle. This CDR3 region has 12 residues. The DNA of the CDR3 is TGTGCCAGCAGCGCCGGAGGGGTTGAGCAGTACTTC. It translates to CASSAGGVEQYF. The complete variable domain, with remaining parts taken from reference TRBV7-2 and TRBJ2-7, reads GAGVSQSPSNKVTEKGKDVELRCDPISGHTALYWYRQSLGQGLEFLIYFQGNSAPDKSGLPSDRFSAERTGGSVSTLTIQRTQQEDSAVYLCASSAGGVEQYFGPGTRLTVT.

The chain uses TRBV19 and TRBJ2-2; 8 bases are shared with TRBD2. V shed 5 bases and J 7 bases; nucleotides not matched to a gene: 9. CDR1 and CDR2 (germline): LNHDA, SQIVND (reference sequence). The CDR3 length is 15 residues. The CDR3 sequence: CASSARTSPGGELFF. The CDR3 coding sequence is TGTGCCAGTAGTGCTCGGACTAGCCCTGGCGGGGAGCTGTTTTTT.

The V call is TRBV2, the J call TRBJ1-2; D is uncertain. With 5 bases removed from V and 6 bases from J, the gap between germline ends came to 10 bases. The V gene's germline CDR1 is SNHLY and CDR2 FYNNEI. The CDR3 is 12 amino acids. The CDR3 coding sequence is TGTGCCAGCAGTTATAATGGGGATGGCTACACCTTC. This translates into CASSYNGDGYTF.

CDR3 bases: TGTGCCGGAACGAGCGAGGCGGCGTACGAGCAGTACTTC. Amino acids: CAGTSEAAYEQYF. This rearrangement joins TRBV30 to TRBJ2-7; D unclear. The CDR3 has 13 amino acids. The germline V and J ends were trimmed by 8 bases and 4 bases, with 18 bases remaining between them. The germline V gene encodes CDR1 GTSNPN and CDR2 SVGIG (reference sequence).

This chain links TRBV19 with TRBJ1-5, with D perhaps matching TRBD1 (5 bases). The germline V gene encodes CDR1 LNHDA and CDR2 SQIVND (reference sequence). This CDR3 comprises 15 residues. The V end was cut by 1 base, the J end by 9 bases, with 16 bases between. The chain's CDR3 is CASSIGWQGGRPQHF. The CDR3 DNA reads TGTGCCAGTAGTATAGGGTGGCAGGGCGGGCGGCCCCAGCATTTT. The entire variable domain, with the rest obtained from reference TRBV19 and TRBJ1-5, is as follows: DGGITQSPKYLFRKEGQNVTLSCEQNLNHDAMYWYRQDPGQGLRLIYYSQIVNDFQKGDIAEGYSVSREKKESFPLTVTSAQKNPTAFYLCASSIGWQGGRPQHFGDGTRLSIL.

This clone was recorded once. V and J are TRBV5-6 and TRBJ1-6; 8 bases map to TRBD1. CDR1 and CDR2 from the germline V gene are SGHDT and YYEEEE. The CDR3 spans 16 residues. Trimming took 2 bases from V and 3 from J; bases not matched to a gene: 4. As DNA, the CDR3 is TGTGCCAGCAGCTTAGCAGGGGGCGTCTATAATTCACCCCTCCACTTT. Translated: CASSLAGGVYNSPLHF.

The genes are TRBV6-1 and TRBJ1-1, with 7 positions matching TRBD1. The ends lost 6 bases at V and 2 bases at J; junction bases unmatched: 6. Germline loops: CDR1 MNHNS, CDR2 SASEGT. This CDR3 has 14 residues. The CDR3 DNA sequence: TGTGCCAGCAGGGGAGGGACAGTCAACACTGAAGCTTTCTTT. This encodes CASRGGTVNTEAFF.

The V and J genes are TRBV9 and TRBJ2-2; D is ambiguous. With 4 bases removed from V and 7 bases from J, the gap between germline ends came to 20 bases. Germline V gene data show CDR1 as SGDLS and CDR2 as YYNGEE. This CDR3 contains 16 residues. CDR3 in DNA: TGTGCCAGCAGCCCACGAACGGGTGGTGATATCGGGGAGCTGTTTTTT. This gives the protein CASSPRTGGDIGELFF.

CDR3 coding DNA: TGTGCCAGCAGTGTGTACCCCGGGACAGAGGTATACGAGCAGTACTTC. Protein: CASSVYPGTEVYEQYF. The rearrangement links TRBV25-1 to TRBJ2-7; 7 bases line up with TRBD1. Germline V gene sequence: CDR1 MGHDK, CDR2 SYGVNS. The CDR3 has 16 residues. V gave up 4 bases and J gave up 4 bases; unmatched junction bases: 13.

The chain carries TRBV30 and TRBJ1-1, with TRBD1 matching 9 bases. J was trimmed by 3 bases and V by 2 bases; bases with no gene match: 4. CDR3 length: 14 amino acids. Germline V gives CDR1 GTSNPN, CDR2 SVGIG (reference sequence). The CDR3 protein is CAWSFGQGYTEAFF. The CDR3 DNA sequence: TGTGCCTGGAGTTTCGGACAGGGGTACACTGAAGCTTTCTTT. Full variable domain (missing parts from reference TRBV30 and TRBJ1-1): SQTIHQWPATLVQPVGSPLSLECTVEGTSNPNLYWYRQAAGRGLQLLFYSVGIGQISSEVPQNLSASRPQDRQFILSSKKLLLSDSGFYLCAWSFGQGYTEAFFGQGTRLTVV.

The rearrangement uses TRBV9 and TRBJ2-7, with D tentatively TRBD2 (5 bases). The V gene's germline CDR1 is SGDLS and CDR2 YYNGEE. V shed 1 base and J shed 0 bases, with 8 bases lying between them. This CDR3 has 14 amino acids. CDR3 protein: CASSVRSGSYEQYF. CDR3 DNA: TGTGCCAGCAGCGTAAGAAGCGGCTCCTACGAGCAGTACTTC.

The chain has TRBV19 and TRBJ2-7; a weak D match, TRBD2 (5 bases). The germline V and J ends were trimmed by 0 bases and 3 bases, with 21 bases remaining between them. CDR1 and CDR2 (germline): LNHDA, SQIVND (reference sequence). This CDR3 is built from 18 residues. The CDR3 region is CASSIDLATTRIRYEQYF. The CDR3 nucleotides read TGTGCCAGTAGTATAGATCTGGCGACTACCAGAATCCGCTACGAGCAGTACTTC.